The rows below give T cell receptor beta chains drawn from one sample of a study of radiation and T cells in renal cell carcinoma. TCRdb's copy holds only in-frame clones and misses some; the assay was immunoSEQ multiplex PCR. Of some 43,000 clones in the sample, 70% to 85% were seen once. The sample in question was blood, obtained from a patient whose treatment included radiotherapy and nephrectomy. These receptors were taken from a woman aged 70-85 years with renal cell carcinoma. The CDR3 runs from the conserved cysteine through the conserved F or W. A D gene is named only where the DNA matches it firmly. Expanded clones are given a class, and other clones once, few, many or no size at all.

>TRBJ2-3|TRBV2|-|-
CASSEPRGGTDGDTQYF
TGTGCCAGCAGTGAACCCCGGGGGGGGACAGATGGAGATACGCAGTATTTT
>TRBJ2-7|TRBV9|-|-
CASSVGSSGEYEQYF
TGTGCCAGCAGCGTAGGGAGCTCGGGAGAGTACGAGCAGTACTTC
>TRBJ2-2|TRBV5-4|-|TRBD1
CASSAPGQGNTGELFF
TGTGCCAGCAGTGCCCCGGGACAGGGGAACACCGGGGAGCTGTTTTTT
>TRBJ2-5|TRBV27|-|-
CASSFFIPGTLTLGETQYF
TGTGCCAGCAGTTTCTTCATACCGGGGACACTCACTCTGGGGGAGACCCAGTACTTC
>TRBJ2-3|TRBV5-4|-|TRBD2
CASSAGFSGGTDTQYF
TGTGCCAGCAGCGCGGGATTTAGCGGGGGCACAGATACGCAGTATTTT
>TRBJ1-6|TRBV6-1|-|-
CASSEVAGAYNSPLHF
TGTGCCAGCAGTGAAGTGGCAGGGGCCTATAATTCACCCCTCCACTTT
>TRBJ2-1|TRBV5-1|-|TRBD1
CASSLGGTGGNEQFF
TGCGCCAGCAGCTTGGGCGGGACAGGGGGGAATGAGCAGTTCTTC
>TRBJ2-5|TRBV5-6|-|-
CASSLKLTGPQETQYF
TGTGCCAGCAGCTTGAAATTAACGGGTCCGCAAGAGACCCAGTACTTC
>TRBJ2-7|TRBV6-1|-|-
CASKLARSYEQYF
TGTGCCAGCAAACTGGCAAGATCCTACGAGCAGTACTTC
>TRBJ2-1|TRBV10-1|-|-
CASSDSQGFYNEQFF
TGCGCCAGCAGTGACAGTCAGGGCTTCTACAATGAGCAGTTCTTC
>TRBJ1-1|TRBV27|few|-
CASSLGRATEAFF
TGTGCCAGCAGTTTAGGACGGGCCACTGAAGCTTTCTTT
>TRBJ2-5|TRBV5-4|few|TRBD2
CASSSLRLADGETQYF
TGTGCCAGCAGCTCCCTCCGACTAGCCGACGGGGAGACCCAGTACTTC
>TRBJ2-3|TRBV4-1|-|-
CASRKAANQDTQYF
TGCGCCAGCAGGAAGGCCGCCAACCAGGATACGCAGTATTTT
>TRBJ2-7|TRBV13|-|TRBD2
CASSPGTSGGLDEQYF
TGTGCCAGCAGCCCCGGGACTAGCGGGGGCTTAGACGAGCAGTACTTC
>TRBJ2-2|TRBV27|-|-
CASSLWPPGRSGELFF
TGTGCCAGCAGTTTATGGCCCCCAGGGAGGTCGGGGGAGCTGTTTTTT
>TRBJ2-3|TRBV4-2|-|TRBD1
CASSQDGDSRDTQYF
TGTGCCAGCAGCCAAGATGGGGACAGCCGAGATACGCAGTATTTT
>TRBJ2-5|TRBV9|-|-
CASSVDGRETQYF
TGTGCCAGCAGCGTAGATGGGCGGGAGACCCAGTACTTC
>TRBJ2-3|TRBV6-5|-|-
CASSYLNTQYF
TGTGCCAGCAGTTACTTGAATACGCAGTATTTT
>TRBJ1-4|TRBV19|few|-
CASSMFGGITTNEKLFF
TGTGCCAGTAGTATGTTCGGAGGGATTACAACTAATGAAAAACTGTTTTTT
>TRBJ1-1|TRBV29-1|-|-
CSGLGDAGGAFF
TGCAGCGGGCTCGGGGACGCCGGCGGAGCTTTCTTT
>TRBJ1-6|TRBV6-5|-|-
CASRIDRPNSPLHF
TGTGCCAGCAGGATAGACAGACCAAATTCACCCCTCCACTTT
>TRBJ2-2|TRBV10-3|-|-
CAISEWGYGNTGELFF
TGTGCCATCAGTGAGTGGGGCTATGGGAACACCGGGGAGCTGTTTTTT
>TRBJ2-7|TRBV5-6|once|-
CASSLGRGTDEQYF
TGTGCCAGCAGCTTGGGCAGGGGTACCGACGAGCAGTACTTC
>TRBJ2-1|TRBV18|few|TRBD2
CASSRGLSDNEQFF
TGTGCCAGCTCACGGGGACTATCTGACAATGAGCAGTTCTTC
>TRBJ2-1|TRBV9|-|TRBD2
CASSESGSSYNEQFF
TGTGCCAGCAGCGAAAGCGGGAGCTCCTACAATGAGCAGTTCTTC
>TRBJ2-7|TRBV28|-|-
CASSLQVAGGNEQYF
TGTGCCAGCAGTTTACAAGTGGCAGGGGGGAACGAGCAGTACTTC
>TRBJ2-5|TRBV4-2|-|TRBD2
CASSQELAGETQYF
TGTGCCAGCAGCCAAGAACTAGCGGGGGAGACCCAGTACTTC
>TRBJ2-3|TRBV19|-|-
CASSAQSAQGVTDTQYF
TGTGCCAGTAGTGCCCAGAGCGCTCAGGGAGTCACAGATACGCAGTATTTT
>TRBJ2-5|TRBV7-6|-|TRBD2
CASSLVAGGETQYF
TGTGCCAGCAGTCTAGTCGCGGGGGGAGAGACCCAGTACTTC
>TRBJ2-1|TRBV7-9|-|TRBD2
CASSLRTSGNEQFF
TGTGCCAGCAGCCTCAGGACTAGCGGCAATGAGCAGTTCTTC
>TRBJ1-2|TRBV5-3|once|TRBD1
CARSRDREGGYTF
TGTGCCAGAAGCCGGGACAGGGAAGGTGGCTACACCTTC
>TRBJ2-7|TRBV7-9|-|TRBD1
CASSPSSRGREQYF
TGTGCCAGCAGTCCCTCTAGCAGGGGGCGAGAGCAGTACTTC
>TRBJ1-1|TRBV19|-|-
CASSRWDTKNTEAFF
TGTGCCAGTAGTCGCTGGGACACCAAGAACACTGAAGCTTTCTTT
>TRBJ1-2|TRBV5-6|-|-
CASSVESQGSYGYTF
TGTGCCAGCAGCGTCGAATCTCAGGGGTCCTATGGCTACACCTTC
>TRBJ1-2|TRBV5-1|-|-
CASSLEVTRANYGYTF
TGCGCCAGCAGCTTGGAGGTGACGCGGGCTAACTATGGCTACACCTTC
>TRBJ1-2|TRBV10-2|-|-
CASSESLIYGYTF
TGCGCCAGCAGTGAATCGTTAATCTATGGCTACACCTTC
>TRBJ1-6|TRBV5-1|-|TRBD1
CASSFWDRRHSPLHF
TGCGCCAGCAGTTTTTGGGACAGGAGACATTCACCCCTCCACTTT
>TRBJ1-2|TRBV19|-|-
CASRVDSNYGYTF
TGTGCCAGTCGTGTGGACAGCAACTATGGCTACACCTTC
>TRBJ1-5|TRBV10-2|-|-
CATSGSGQPQHF
TGCGCCACCTCCGGAAGTGGTCAGCCCCAGCATTTT
>TRBJ1-2|TRBV5-4|-|-
CASSLEGRNYGYTF
TGTGCCAGCAGCTTGGAAGGGCGTAACTATGGCTACACCTTC
>TRBJ2-3|TRBV19|-|TRBD1
CASSKQGVDTQYF
TGTGCCAGTAGCAAACAGGGGGTAGATACGCAGTATTTT
>TRBJ2-7|TRBV2|-|-
CASSETVLKIPYEQYF
TGTGCCAGCAGTGAAACGGTGCTCAAGATACCCTACGAGCAGTACTTC
>TRBJ2-3|TRBV29-1|-|-
CSVESRWNLGPDTQYF
TGCAGCGTTGAATCCCGTTGGAACCTGGGGCCAGATACGCAGTATTTT
>TRBJ1-1|TRBV6-6|-|TRBD1
CASTRQGSTEAFF
TGTGCCAGCACGAGACAGGGAAGCACTGAAGCTTTCTTT